This TCR beta chain was documented in a study of shared clonotypes between healthy human individuals. Study observations and caveats: Clonotypes shared by all four donors outscored non-shared clonotypes in generation probability. Naive subsets, compared against memory subsets, generally had larger estimated richness values.

About this clone: No antigen is known for it.

Donors had no recently reported acute infections or vaccinations and were HIV-negative. The CDR3 consists of 14 residues. Trimming took off 4 bases at V and 3 bases at J, with 10 bases between the two ends. Per the germline V gene, CDR1 is MNHEY and CDR2 is SMNVEV (reference sequence). Method: immunoSEQ multiplex PCR; TCRdb's copy keeps in-frame clones and lacks some. This sample carries a few hundred thousand clones, around 67% of them seen once, and the ten largest clones take roughly 10%. Input material: memory CD4+ T cells sorted from blood. Noted subset: CD45RA-negative fraction. J is TRBJ2-1 and V is TRBV27; a weak D match, TRBD2 (6 bases). The sequence was collected from a man younger than 45 in good health. The CDR3 DNA sequence: TGTGCCAGCAGTTCCCCGGGACTCTACAATGAGCAGTTCTTC. Its protein is CASSSPGLYNEQFF.